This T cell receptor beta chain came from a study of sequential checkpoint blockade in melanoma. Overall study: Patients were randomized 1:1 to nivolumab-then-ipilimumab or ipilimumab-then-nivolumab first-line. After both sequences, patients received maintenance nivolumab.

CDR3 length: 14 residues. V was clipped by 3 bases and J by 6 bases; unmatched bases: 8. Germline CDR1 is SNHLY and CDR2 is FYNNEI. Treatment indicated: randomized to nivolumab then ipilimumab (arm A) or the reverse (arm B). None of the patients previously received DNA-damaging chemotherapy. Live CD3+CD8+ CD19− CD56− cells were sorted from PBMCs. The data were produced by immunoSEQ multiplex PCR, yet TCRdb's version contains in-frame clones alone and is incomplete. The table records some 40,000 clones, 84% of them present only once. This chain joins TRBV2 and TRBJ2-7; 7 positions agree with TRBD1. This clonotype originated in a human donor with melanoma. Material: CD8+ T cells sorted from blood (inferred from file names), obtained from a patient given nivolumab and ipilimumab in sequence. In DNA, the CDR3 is TGTGCCAGCAGTGAGGTAGGGGGCCCCCCCGAGCAGTACTTC. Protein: CASSEVGGPPEQYF.